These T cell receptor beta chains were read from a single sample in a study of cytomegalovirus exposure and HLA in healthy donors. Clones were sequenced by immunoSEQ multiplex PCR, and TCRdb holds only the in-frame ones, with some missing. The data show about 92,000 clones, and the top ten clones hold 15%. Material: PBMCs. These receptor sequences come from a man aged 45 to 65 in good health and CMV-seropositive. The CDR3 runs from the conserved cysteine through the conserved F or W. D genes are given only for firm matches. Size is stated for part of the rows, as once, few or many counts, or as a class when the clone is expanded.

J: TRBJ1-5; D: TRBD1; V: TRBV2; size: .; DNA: TGTGCCAGCAGTGAAAAGGACAGGGAGCGTCAGCCCCAGCATTTT; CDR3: CASSEKDRERQPQHF
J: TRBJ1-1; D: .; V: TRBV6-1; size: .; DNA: TGTGCCAGCAGTGAACACGGGAACACTGAAGCTTTCTTT; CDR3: CASSEHGNTEAFF
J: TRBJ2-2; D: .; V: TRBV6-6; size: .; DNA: TGTGCCAGCAGTTACTCCCTTGTCCGGGAGCTGTTTTTT; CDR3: CASSYSLVRELFF
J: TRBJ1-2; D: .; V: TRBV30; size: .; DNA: TGTGCCTGGATCTGGAGCTATGGCTACACCTTC; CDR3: CAWIWSYGYTF
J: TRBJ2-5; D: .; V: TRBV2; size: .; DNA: TGTGCCAGCAAGGGGGTCGGGGAGACCCAGTACTTC; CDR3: CASKGVGETQYF
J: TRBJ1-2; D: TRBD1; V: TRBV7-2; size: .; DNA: TGTGCCAGCAGCTTAGTCCCGCGACAGGGCGGAAACTATGGCTACACCTTC; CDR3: CASSLVPRQGGNYGYTF
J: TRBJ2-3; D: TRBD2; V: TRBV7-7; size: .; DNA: TGTGCTAGCAGCCCGGGACTAGCGGGAGGGCTGGATACGCAGTATTTT; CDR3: CASSPGLAGGLDTQYF
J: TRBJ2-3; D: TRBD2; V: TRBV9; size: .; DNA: TGTGCCAGCACAGGACTAGGGGCAGATACGCAGTATTTT; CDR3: CASTGLGADTQYF
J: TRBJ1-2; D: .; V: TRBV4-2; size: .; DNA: TGTGCCAGCAGCCAAGATCCGGCAGGGCAGTCTTATGGCTACACCTTC; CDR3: CASSQDPAGQSYGYTF
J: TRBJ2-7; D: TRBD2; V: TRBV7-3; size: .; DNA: TGTGCCAGCAGCTTCGGCGGGAGTGGCGAGCAGTACTTC; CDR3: CASSFGGSGEQYF
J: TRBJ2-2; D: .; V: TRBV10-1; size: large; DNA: TGCGCCAGCAGTAAGCGGTACACCGGGGAGCTGTTTTTT; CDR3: CASSKRYTGELFF
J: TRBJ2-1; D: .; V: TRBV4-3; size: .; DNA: TGCGCCAGCAGCCAATCAAGAGGGCCTAGCGTATACAATGAGCAGTTCTTC; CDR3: CASSQSRGPSVYNEQFF
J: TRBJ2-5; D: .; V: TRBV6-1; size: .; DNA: TGTGCCAGCACTCCTACTAAGGGGGACGGAGAGACCCAGTACTTC; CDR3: CASTPTKGDGETQYF
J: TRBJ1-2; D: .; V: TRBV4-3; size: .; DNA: TGCGCCAGCAGCCAAGGGCCCCAGAACTATGGCTACACCTTC; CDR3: CASSQGPQNYGYTF
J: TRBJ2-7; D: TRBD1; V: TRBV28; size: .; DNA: TGTGCCAGCAGTTTGGGGACAGCCGAACAGTACTTC; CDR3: CASSLGTAEQYF
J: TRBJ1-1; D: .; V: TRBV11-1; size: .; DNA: TGTGCCAGCAGCTTCCAGGGCCCGAACACTGAAGCTTTCTTT; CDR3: CASSFQGPNTEAFF
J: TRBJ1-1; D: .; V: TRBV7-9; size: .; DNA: TGTGCCAGCAGCACTGAGGGGAACACTGAAGCTTTCTTT; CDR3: CASSTEGNTEAFF
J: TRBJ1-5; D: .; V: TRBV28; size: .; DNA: TGTGCCACTACTCCGGGGGTATATAGCAATCAGCCCCAGCATTTT; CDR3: CATTPGVYSNQPQHF
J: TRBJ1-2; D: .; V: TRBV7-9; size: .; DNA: TGTGCCAGCAGCTTAGTAGGGGATGTAGGATATGGCTACACCTTC; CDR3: CASSLVGDVGYGYTF
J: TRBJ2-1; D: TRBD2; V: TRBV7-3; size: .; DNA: TGTGCCAGCAGCTCGGGTGGGACTAGCGCGAATGAGCAGTTCTTC; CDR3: CASSSGGTSANEQFF
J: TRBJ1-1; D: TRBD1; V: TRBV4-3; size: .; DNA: TGCGCCAGCAGCCAAGGGCCAGGGGGCTGGACTGAAGCTTTCTTT; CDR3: CASSQGPGGWTEAFF
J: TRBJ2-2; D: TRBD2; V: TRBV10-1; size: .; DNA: TGCGCCAGCAGTGAACTAGCGGGAGATCCTGGGGAGCTGTTTTTT; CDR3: CASSELAGDPGELFF